Presented here are 14 T cell receptor beta chains from one specimen sequenced in a study of cytomegalovirus exposure and HLA in healthy donors. Vbeta (60) and Jbeta (13) primers were used in the PCR. Sequenced by immunoSEQ multiplex PCR; TCRdb stores in-frame clones only, minus some. The sample lists 75,000 to 85,000 clones, less than 85% occurring once. The source material was PBMCs. These receptors originate from a male donor in good health and CMV-seronegative.

The chain has TRBV6-5 and TRBJ1-5; D not certain. With 0 bases removed from V and 7 bases from J, the gap between germline ends came to 10 bases. Germline V gives CDR1 MNHEY, CDR2 SVGAGI. The CDR3 is 14 residues long. The CDR3 DNA reads as TGTGCCAGCAGTTACTCGAGGGAGAGGCAGCCCCAGCATTTT. Protein: CASSYSRERQPQHF.

The CDR3 region is CASTLGPRDEKLFF. In nucleotides, the CDR3 is TGTGCCAGCACCCTGGGCCCGAGGGATGAAAAACTGTTTTTT. The rearrangement joins TRBV16 to TRBJ1-4, with D uncertain. Germline values: CDR1 KGHSY, CDR2 FQNENV. This CDR3 is 14 amino acids long. V lost 7 bases, J lost 6 bases, and 15 bases lay in between. Together with reference TRBV16 and TRBJ1-4, the CDR3 gives the full variable domain: GEEVAQTPKHLVRGEGQKAKLYCAPIKGHSYVFWYQQVLKNEFKFLISFQNENVFDETGMPKERFSAKCLPNSPCSLEIQATKLEDSAVYFCASTLGPRDEKLFFGSGTQLSVL.

This clone was seen a handful of times. The J gene is TRBJ2-5, the V gene TRBV9; 7 bases map to TRBD1. V was clipped by 7 bases and J by 2 bases; unmatched bases: 5. Germline lookup yields CDR1 SGDLS and CDR2 YYNGEE. The CDR3 sequence is 13 residues long. The CDR3 is CASAGGVQETQYF. CDR3 nucleotides: TGTGCCAGCGCAGGGGGAGTGCAAGAGACCCAGTACTTC.

This clone was found once. J is TRBJ1-1 and V is TRBV28, with D perhaps matching TRBD1 (6 bases). In germline, CDR1 is MDHEN, CDR2 SYDVKM. Trimming pared 1 base from V and 7 bases from J, leaving 10 bases between. CDR3 length: 13 amino acids. CDR3: CASSLLGGVEAFF. CDR3 nucleotides: TGTGCCAGCAGTTTATTAGGGGGGGTTGAAGCTTTCTTT.

In the case of this clone: The junction departs from the called germline gene at one end, perhaps through a read error. The rearrangement joins TRBV7-9 to TRBJ2-5; 14 bases are a match to TRBD2. CDR1 is SEHNR and CDR2 is FQNEAQ in the germline V gene (reference sequence). CDR3 size: 17 residues. CDR3 DNA sequence: TGTTCCAGCAGCTTGGGGACTAGCGGGAGAGGGTCAGAGACCCAGTACTTC. Translated: CSSSLGTSGRGSETQYF.

CDR3 nucleotides: TGTGCCAGCAGTACAAACAGGGGTCCAGGAGAGACCCAGTACTTC. It encodes CASSTNRGPGETQYF. V and J are TRBV28 and TRBJ2-5; 7 bases line up with TRBD1. This CDR3 comprises 15 residues. CDR1 is MDHEN, CDR2 SYDVKM, per germline. Trimming cost V 5 bases and J 4 bases; bases outside gene matches: 10.

The rearrangement joins TRBV13 to TRBJ2-4; TRBD2 aligns across 9 bases. CDR3 length: 15 residues. V lost 1 base, J lost 8 bases, and 6 bases stayed unmatched. CDR1 is PRHDT and CDR2 is FYEKMQ in the germline V gene (reference sequence). The CDR3 DNA reads TGTGCCAGCAGCTTAGAACCGGGACTAGCTGACATTCAGTACTTC. Its translation: CASSLEPGLADIQYF.

This clone occurred once. The chain recombines TRBV4-3 with TRBJ1-5; D is possibly TRBD1 (5 bases). This CDR3 is 15 amino acids long. CDR1 is LGHNA and CDR2 is YSLEER in the germline V gene. Trimming pared 0 bases from V and 1 base from J, leaving 7 bases between. The CDR3 region is CASSQDSGSNQPQHF. CDR3 nucleotides: TGCGCCAGCAGCCAAGATTCAGGGAGCAATCAGCCCCAGCATTTT.

The chain combines TRBV19 with TRBJ2-5, with a tentative D call TRBD1 (6 bases). The ends were cut back, 7 bases at V and 5 bases at J, with 20 bases in the middle. This CDR3 has 15 residues. Per germline, CDR1 LNHDA and CDR2 SQIVND (reference sequence). The CDR3 DNA reads as TGTGCCAGTAAACTGGTGGGGGCCGCGAGGGAGACCCAGTACTTC. Its translation is CASKLVGAARETQYF.

This clone occurred a few times. V and J are TRBV5-1 and TRBJ2-3; 9 nucleotides match TRBD2. This CDR3 is built from 15 residues. V shed 4 bases, J shed 2 bases, and the junction held 5 bases outside the gene matches. Per germline, CDR1 SGHRS and CDR2 YFSETQ. The CDR3 here is CASSVTSGLTDTQYF. The CDR3 region has the DNA TGCGCCAGCAGCGTGACTAGCGGCCTCACAGATACGCAGTATTTT.

The V call is TRBV7-9, the J call TRBJ2-3; 8 bases are a match to TRBD1. The CDR3 sequence is 15 residues long. The V segment lost 3 bases and the J segment 0 bases; nucleotides outside the gene matches: 2. Germline lookup yields CDR1 SEHNR and CDR2 FQNEAQ (reference sequence). CDR3 bases: TGTGCCAGCAGCTTGGGACAGGCGAGCACAGATACGCAGTATTTT. Amino acid sequence: CASSLGQASTDTQYF.

The chain joins TRBV6-1 to TRBJ1-2, with D uncertain. This CDR3 region has 10 residues. V lost 0 bases to trimming and J lost 13 bases, with 6 bases between them. Germline lookup yields CDR1 MNHNS and CDR2 SASEGT. CDR3 loop: CASSEAAVTF. Here the CDR3 DNA reads TGTGCCAGCAGTGAAGCGGCAGTCACCTTC.

The chain joins TRBV5-1 to TRBJ2-1; 7 bases are a match to TRBD2. Germline loops: CDR1 SGHRS, CDR2 YFSETQ. Germline trimming cut 5 bases from V and 5 bases from J; bases unmatched to any gene: 10. The CDR3 spans 15 residues. The CDR3 bases are TGCGCCAGCAGACTGGTGGGGACTACCAACAATGAGCAGTTCTTC. Protein: CASRLVGTTNNEQFF.

V and J are TRBV18 and TRBJ1-2; TRBD1 matches at 8 bases. Per germline, CDR1 KGHSH and CDR2 LQKENI. The CDR3 has 15 amino acids. Germline trimming cut 6 bases from V and 4 bases from J; bases unmatched to any gene: 10. The CDR3 reads CASSIDRGVAYGYTF. CDR3 sequence (DNA): TGTGCCAGCTCGATAGACAGGGGAGTTGCCTATGGCTACACCTTC.